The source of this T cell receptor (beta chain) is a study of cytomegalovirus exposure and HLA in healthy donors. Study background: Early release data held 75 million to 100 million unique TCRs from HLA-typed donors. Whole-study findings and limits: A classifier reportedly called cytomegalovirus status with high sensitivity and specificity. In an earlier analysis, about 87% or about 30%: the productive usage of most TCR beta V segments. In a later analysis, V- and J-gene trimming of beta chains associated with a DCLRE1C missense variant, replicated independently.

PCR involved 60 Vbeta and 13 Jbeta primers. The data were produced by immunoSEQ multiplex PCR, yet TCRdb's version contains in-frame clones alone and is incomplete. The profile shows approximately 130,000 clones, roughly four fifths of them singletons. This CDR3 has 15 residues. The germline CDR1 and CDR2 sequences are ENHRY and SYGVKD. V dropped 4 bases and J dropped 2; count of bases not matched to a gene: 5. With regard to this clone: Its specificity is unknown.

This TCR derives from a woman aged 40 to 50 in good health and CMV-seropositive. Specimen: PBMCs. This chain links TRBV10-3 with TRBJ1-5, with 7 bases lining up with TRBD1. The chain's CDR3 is CAISGGTVGNQPQHF. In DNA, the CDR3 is TGTGCCATCAGTGGGGGGACAGTCGGCAATCAGCCCCAGCATTTT.